Presented here are 24 T cell receptor beta chains from one specimen sequenced in a study of shared clonotypes between healthy human individuals. Sequencing was performed with immunoSEQ multiplex PCR; in TCRdb, only in-frame clones are kept and a portion is missing. The data contain under 1,900,000 clones, 98% of them singletons. The specimen sequenced was naive CD4+ T cells sorted from blood. Subset indicated: CD45RA+ positively selected. The receptor set was obtained from a man aged 25 to 40 in good health.

The rearrangement joins TRBV5-1 to TRBJ1-1; D call uncertain. The germline CDR1 and CDR2 sequences are SGHRS and YFSETQ. V was shortened by 2 bases and J by 0 bases, with 11 bases between the two germline ends. The CDR3 contains 15 residues. CDR3 DNA: TGCGCCAGCAGCTTCCGGTCTTACGTGAACACTGAAGCTTTCTTT. This gives the protein CASSFRSYVNTEAFF.

The V and J genes are TRBV18 and TRBJ1-1; D call uncertain. The V gene lost 6 bases and the J gene lost 10 bases, with 18 bases spanning the gap. Per the germline V gene, CDR1 is KGHSH and CDR2 is LQKENI. The CDR3 has 13 residues. In DNA form, the CDR3 reads TGTGCCAGCTCGCCCTCCATATCCGAAGGAGCTTTCTTT. Protein sequence: CASSPSISEGAFF. Using reference TRBV18 and TRBJ1-1 for the parts outside the CDR3, the full variable domain is NAGVMQNPRHLVRRRGQEARLRCSPMKGHSHVYWYRQLPEEGLKFMVYLQKENIIDESGMPKERFSAEFPKEGPSILRIQQVVRGDSAAYFCASSPSISEGAFFGQGTRLTVV.

The CDR3 loop is CASSLDRGTYNEQFF. The CDR3 nucleotides read TGTGCCAGCAGCTTGGACAGGGGAACATACAATGAGCAGTTCTTC. The genes are TRBV7-3 and TRBJ2-1; 9 bases are a match to TRBD1. Germline V gene sequence: CDR1 SGHTA, CDR2 FQGTGA. V lost 3 bases and J lost 4; bases outside the gene matches: 4. This CDR3 is built from 15 residues.

The V call is TRBV7-9, the J call TRBJ2-7, with 12 bases matching TRBD2. J gave up 4 bases and V 1 base, and 8 bases lay outside the gene matches. The CDR3 contains 17 residues. CDR1 and CDR2 from the germline V gene are SEHNR and FQNEAQ (reference sequence). CDR3 sequence reads: CASSLDLAGGNRYEQYF. The CDR3 DNA is TGTGCCAGCAGCTTAGACCTAGCGGGAGGGAACCGTTACGAGCAGTACTTC.

The J gene is TRBJ2-7, the V gene TRBV15; 10 bases map to TRBD1. CDR3 length: 14 amino acids. In germline, CDR1 is LNHNV, CDR2 YYDKDF (reference sequence). V gave up 1 base and J gave up 12 bases; unmatched junction bases: 9. The CDR3 coding sequence is TGTGCCACCAGCAGAGGTGGACAGGGGGTCGTCTGGTACTTC. Encoded protein: CATSRGGQGVVWYF.

This chain links TRBV29-1 with TRBJ2-7, with 8 bases fitting TRBD2. The V gene end was trimmed by 3 bases and the J gene end by 0 bases; junction bases not matched to a gene: 7. The CDR3 is made up of 15 amino acids. Germline V gene data show CDR1 as SQVTM and CDR2 as ANQGSEA. CDR3 coding DNA: TGCAGCGTTGACTTAACTAGCGGTAGCTCCTACGAGCAGTACTTC. Protein product: CSVDLTSGSSYEQYF.

Points on this clone: Other DNA sequences from this sample encode an identical CDR3 as well. The rearrangement joins TRBV7-2 to TRBJ1-2; TRBD1 might be the D (6 bases). Deletions cut 5 bases from V and 5 bases from J, with 9 bases between. The CDR3 consists of 12 residues. Per germline, CDR1 SGHTA and CDR2 FQGNSA. CDR3 coding DNA: TGTGCCAGCAGCCTGACAGGATATGGCTACACCTTC. This gives the protein CASSLTGYGYTF.

V usage is TRBV28 and J usage is TRBJ2-3; 8 bases are a match to TRBD2. The junction had 11 bases not matched to a gene; V was cut back by 7 bases and J by 5 bases. The CDR3 loop spans 15 amino acids. Germline assignment: CDR1 MDHEN and CDR2 SYDVKM. The CDR3 spells CASTFSGRGRDTQYF. In DNA form, the CDR3 reads TGTGCCAGCACCTTCAGCGGGAGAGGACGAGATACGCAGTATTTT.

The chain links TRBV5-1 to TRBJ2-7; D might be TRBD1 (5 bases). V shed 2 bases and J shed 4 bases, with 16 bases lying between them. The CDR3 totals 15 residues. CDR1 is SGHRS and CDR2 is YFSETQ in the germline V gene. The CDR3 sequence: CASSLQPSQVYEQYF. The CDR3 DNA sequence: TGCGCCAGCAGCTTACAGCCATCACAGGTTTACGAGCAGTACTTC.

The chain couples TRBV7-9 to TRBJ2-5, with 7 nucleotides matching TRBD2. Trimming cost V 5 bases and J 9 bases; bases outside gene matches: 6. This CDR3 has 12 residues. The germline V gene has CDR1 SEHNR and CDR2 FQNEAQ (reference sequence). The CDR3 sequence is CASSMSGRAQYF. The CDR3 DNA is TGTGCCAGCAGCATGTCAGGGAGGGCCCAGTACTTC.

The chain carries TRBV7-3 and TRBJ2-3, with 7 bases that match TRBD1. The V and J ends lost 8 bases and 3 bases, in that order; junction bases with no gene match: 8. The germline CDR1 and CDR2 sequences are SGHTA and FQGTGA. The CDR3 sequence is 14 residues long. The CDR3 sequence: CASGRDSETDTQYF. As DNA, the CDR3 is TGTGCCAGCGGACGGGACAGCGAAACAGATACGCAGTATTTT.

V usage is TRBV10-2 and J usage is TRBJ2-3, with D possibly being TRBD1 (7 bases). Germline V CDR1 and CDR2: WSHSY, SAAADI. Trimming pared 8 bases from V and 4 bases from J, leaving 19 bases between. This CDR3 has 15 residues. DNA of the CDR3: TGCGCCAGCGCTGGTGCGGGGACAGCATCAGATACGCAGTATTTT. Translating it yields CASAGAGTASDTQYF.

The chain combines TRBV29-1 with TRBJ2-5, with 7 bases fitting TRBD1. The CDR3 loop spans 13 amino acids. CDR1 is SQVTM and CDR2 is ANQGSEA in the germline V gene. J lost 5 bases, V lost 4 bases, and 7 bases had no gene match. CDR3 nucleotides: TGCAGCGTTGCGGGACAGTCAATGGAGACCCAGTACTTC. It translates to CSVAGQSMETQYF.

The chain joins TRBV25-1 to TRBJ2-7, with D perhaps matching TRBD1 (5 bases). The CDR3 totals 14 residues. Trimming left V 3 bases short and J 6 bases short, with 15 bases between. In germline, CDR1 is MGHDK, CDR2 SYGVNS. The CDR3 DNA sequence: TGTGCCAGCAGTGACTCCATCAGGGTGCGCGAGCAGTACTTC. Encoded protein: CASSDSIRVREQYF.

The chain links TRBV20-1 to TRBJ1-2, with TRBD1 matching over 9 bases. Germline assignment: CDR1 DFQATT and CDR2 SNEGSKA (reference sequence). Trimming cost V 6 bases and J 8 bases; bases outside gene matches: 4. CDR3 length equals 11 residues. In DNA form, the CDR3 reads TGCAGTGCAAACAGGGGGCACGGCTACACCTTC. As protein: CSANRGHGYTF.

The chain links TRBV28 to TRBJ2-3; TRBD2 agrees at 13 bases. Germline V gene lookup returns CDR1 MDHEN and CDR2 SYDVKM. This CDR3 comprises 18 residues. J was trimmed by 4 bases and V by 1 base; bases with no gene match: 8. The CDR3 here is CASSLSVGLAGAADTQYF. Written as DNA, the CDR3 is TGTGCCAGCAGTTTATCGGTCGGACTAGCGGGAGCAGCAGATACGCAGTATTTT.

On this clone itself: The identical CDR3 is also encoded by other nucleotide sequences in the sample. V usage is TRBV18 and J usage is TRBJ2-3, with TRBD2 matching over 12 bases. In germline, CDR1 is KGHSH, CDR2 LQKENI. J gave up 2 bases and V 3 bases, and 3 bases lay outside the gene matches. The CDR3 is 16 amino acids. CDR3 nucleotide sequence: TGTGCCAGCTCACCGCGACTAGCGGGGGCCACAGATACGCAGTATTTT. Its translation is CASSPRLAGATDTQYF.

The rearrangement uses TRBV27 and TRBJ1-4; no firm D call. The V gene lost 5 bases and the J gene lost 3 bases, with 10 bases spanning the gap. CDR1 is MNHEY and CDR2 is SMNVEV in the germline V gene (reference sequence). This CDR3 comprises 14 residues. For the CDR3, the DNA is TGTGCCAGCAGTCCGGACGGTCCTAATGAAAAACTGTTTTTT. Residues: CASSPDGPNEKLFF.

As to this clone: The junction differs from germline at one of its ends, possibly a read error. This rearrangement joins TRBV20-1 to TRBJ2-1; unclear D gene. Germline V lookup: CDR1 DFQATT, CDR2 SNEGSKA (reference sequence). The CDR3 extends over 9 amino acids. Here the CDR3 DNA reads TGCAGTGTGGGTAGACCTCCCGTCTTC. Protein sequence: CSVGRPPVF.

As to this clone: Additional DNA sequences in this sample encode the identical CDR3. The chain links TRBV28 to TRBJ2-7; 9 bases line up with TRBD2. CDR1 is MDHEN, CDR2 SYDVKM, per germline. This CDR3 region has 14 residues. V was pared by 7 bases and J by 3 bases, with 7 bases of the junction left unmatched. DNA for the CDR3: TGTGCCAGCATCTTTAGCGGGAGTAGCTACGAGCAGTACTTC. Translated: CASIFSGSSYEQYF.

This chain links TRBV19 with TRBJ1-5; 9 bases fit TRBD1. Germline trimming cut 7 bases from V and 6 bases from J; bases unmatched to any gene: 7. This CDR3 is built from 14 residues. The germline gives CDR1 LNHDA, CDR2 SQIVND (reference sequence). CDR3 DNA sequence: TGTGCCAGTAATACAGGGGGCCTAGGTCAGCCCCAGCATTTT. The encoded protein is CASNTGGLGQPQHF.

The gene calls are TRBV25-1 and TRBJ2-3; 10 bases match TRBD1. With 4 bases clipped from V and 3 bases from J, the junction kept 10 bases outside the gene matches. The germline gives CDR1 MGHDK, CDR2 SYGVNS. CDR3 size: 17 residues. CDR3 nucleotides: TGTGCCAGCAGTGCCATCATCGACAGGGGGCGGACAGATACGCAGTATTTT. Translating it yields CASSAIIDRGRTDTQYF.

This chain joins TRBV7-9 and TRBJ1-4; 7 bases line up with TRBD1. CDR3 size: 17 residues. V dropped 5 bases and J dropped 0; count of bases not matched to a gene: 9. Per the germline V gene, CDR1 is SEHNR and CDR2 is FQNEAQ (reference sequence). The CDR3 DNA sequence: TGTGCCAGCAGCCCAGACAGGGCCTTCCCAACTAATGAAAAACTGTTTTTT. This translates into CASSPDRAFPTNEKLFF.

The CDR3 DNA sequence: TGCGCCAGCAGCTTGATTCTGGGACGAGACACAGATACGCAGTATTTT. As protein: CASSLILGRDTDTQYF. This chain uses TRBV5-1 with TRBJ2-3; perhaps D is TRBD1 or TRBD2 (5 bases each). The CDR3 totals 16 residues. Germline CDR1 reads SGHRS; CDR2 reads YFSETQ. Trimming removed 1 base at V and 2 bases at J, with 14 bases between.